Here is one T cell receptor beta chain with its context. Data came from immunoSEQ multiplex PCR; TCRdb stores just in-frame clones and leaves some out. The sample yields roughly 70,000 clones, around 74% seen once. The CDR3 consists of 12 residues. V lost 6 bases, J lost 9 bases, and 5 bases stayed unmatched. This specimen comes from a study of blood T cell repertoires in COVID-19. Specimen: peripheral blood. The chain links TRBV12-3 or TRBV12-4 to TRBJ2-1; the match to TRBD1 covers 7 bases. The sequence derives from a man in his sixties with COVID-19, enrolled during active disease. In nucleotides, the CDR3 is TGTGCCAGCAGCCCGACAGGGAGTGAGCAGTTCTTC. Translating gives CASSPTGSEQFF.